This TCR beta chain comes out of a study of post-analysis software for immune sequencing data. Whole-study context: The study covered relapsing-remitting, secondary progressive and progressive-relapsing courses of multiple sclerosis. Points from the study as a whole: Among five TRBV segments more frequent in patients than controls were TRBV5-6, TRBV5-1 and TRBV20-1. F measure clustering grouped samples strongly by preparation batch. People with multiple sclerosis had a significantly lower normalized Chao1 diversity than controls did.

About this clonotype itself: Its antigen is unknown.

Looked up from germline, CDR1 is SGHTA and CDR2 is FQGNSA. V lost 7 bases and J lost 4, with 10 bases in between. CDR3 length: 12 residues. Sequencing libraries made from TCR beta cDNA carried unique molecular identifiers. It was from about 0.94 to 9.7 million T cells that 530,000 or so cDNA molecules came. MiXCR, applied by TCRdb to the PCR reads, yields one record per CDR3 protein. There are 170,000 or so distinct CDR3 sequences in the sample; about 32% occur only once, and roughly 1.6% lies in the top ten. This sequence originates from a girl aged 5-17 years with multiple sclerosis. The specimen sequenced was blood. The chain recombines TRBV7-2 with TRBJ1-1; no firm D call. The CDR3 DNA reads TGTGCCAGCAAGAGACTAGGCACTGAAGCTTTCTTT. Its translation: CASKRLGTEAFF.